This T cell receptor beta chain was recorded in a study of T cell changes during pregnancy in multiple sclerosis. V lost 4 bases to trimming and J lost 0 bases, with 8 bases between them. The CDR3 runs to 14 residues. In germline, CDR1 is ENHRY, CDR2 SYGVKD. Repertoires were generated with immunoSEQ multiplex PCR, while TCRdb's copy carries only in-frame clones and drops some. The sample yields 45,000 to 55,000 clones, 85% to 95% seen once. This chain links TRBV10-3 with TRBJ2-3; weak D call: TRBD2 (6 bases). The sequenced sample was CD4+ T cells from peripheral blood mononuclear cells, obtained in the second trimester of pregnancy. This TCR came from a female donor in good health, enrolled as a control in a pregnancy study. The DNA of the CDR3 is TGTGCCATCAGTGTCGGAGGGAGCACAGATACGCAGTATTTT. It translates to CAISVGGSTDTQYF.